This TCR beta chain was sequenced during a study of T cell repertoires in cytomegalovirus infection. One entry per CDR3 protein results from TCRdb running MiXCR on the reads. Counted here are 150,000 to 200,000 distinct CDR3 sequences, about 28% occurring once; the ten biggest clones make up roughly 29%. This clonotype was found many times. The CDR3 is made up of 14 amino acids. V dropped 4 bases and J dropped 1 base, with 9 bases sitting between them. Germline V lookup: CDR1 SGHTA, CDR2 FQGNSA. This receptor was identified in a human donor in good health (CMV status not recorded). Some clones in this sample may be carry-over from other donors' samples. Sequenced input: PBMCs. The J gene is TRBJ2-3, the V gene TRBV7-2; no clear D. The CDR3 DNA reads as TGTGCCAGCAGCTCCTCGTGGCGCACAGATACGCAGTATTTT. Amino acids: CASSSSWRTDTQYF.